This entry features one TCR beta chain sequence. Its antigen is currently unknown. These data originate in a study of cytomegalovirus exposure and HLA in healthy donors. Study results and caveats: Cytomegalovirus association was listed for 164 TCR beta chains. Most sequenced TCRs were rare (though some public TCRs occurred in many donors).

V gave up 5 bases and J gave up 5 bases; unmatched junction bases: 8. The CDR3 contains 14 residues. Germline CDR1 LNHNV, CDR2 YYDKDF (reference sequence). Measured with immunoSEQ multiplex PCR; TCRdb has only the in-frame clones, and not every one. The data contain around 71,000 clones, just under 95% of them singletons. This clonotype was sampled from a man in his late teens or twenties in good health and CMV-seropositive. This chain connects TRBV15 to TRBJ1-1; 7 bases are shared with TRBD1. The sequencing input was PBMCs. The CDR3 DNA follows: TGTGCCACCAGCTCCCAAGACAGGGCTACTGAAGCTTTCTTT. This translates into CATSSQDRATEAFF.